The clone carrying this TCR beta chain occurred a few times. These data belong to a study of blood T cell repertoires in COVID-19. Study at large: Sources were T cells, B-cell-depleted T cells, or PBMCs; the material itself was cDNA or gDNA.

The assay was immunoSEQ multiplex PCR, and TCRdb's table has in-frame clones only and misses some. The data show roughly 290,000 clones, around 82% seen once. Looked up from germline, CDR1 is SGHRS and CDR2 is YFSETQ. The trim removed 0 bases at V and 5 bases at J, leaving 3 bases unmatched. The length of the CDR3 is 14 residues. This receptor was identified in a human donor with COVID-19, enrolled during active disease. The donor label of this sample is uncertain. The chain carries TRBV5-1 and TRBJ2-7; 9 bases align to TRBD2. Specimen: peripheral blood. DNA of the CDR3: TGCGCCAGCAGCTTGGTAGCGGGAGCGAACGAGCAGTACTTC. Its protein product is CASSLVAGANEQYF.